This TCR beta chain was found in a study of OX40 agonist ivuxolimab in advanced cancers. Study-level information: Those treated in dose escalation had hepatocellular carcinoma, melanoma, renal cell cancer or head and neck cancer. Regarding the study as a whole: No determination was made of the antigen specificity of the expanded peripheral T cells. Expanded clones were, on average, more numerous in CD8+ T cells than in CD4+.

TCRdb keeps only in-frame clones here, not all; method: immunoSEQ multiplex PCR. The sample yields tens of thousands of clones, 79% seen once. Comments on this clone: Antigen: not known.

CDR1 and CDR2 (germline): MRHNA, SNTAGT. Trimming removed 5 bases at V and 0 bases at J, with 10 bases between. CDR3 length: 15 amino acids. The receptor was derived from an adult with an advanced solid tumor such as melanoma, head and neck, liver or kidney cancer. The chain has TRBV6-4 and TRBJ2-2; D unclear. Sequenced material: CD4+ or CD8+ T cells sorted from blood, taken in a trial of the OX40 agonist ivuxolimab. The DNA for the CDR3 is TGTGCCAGCAGTCCCCTTTATTCGAACACCGGGGAGCTGTTTTTT. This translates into CASSPLYSNTGELFF.